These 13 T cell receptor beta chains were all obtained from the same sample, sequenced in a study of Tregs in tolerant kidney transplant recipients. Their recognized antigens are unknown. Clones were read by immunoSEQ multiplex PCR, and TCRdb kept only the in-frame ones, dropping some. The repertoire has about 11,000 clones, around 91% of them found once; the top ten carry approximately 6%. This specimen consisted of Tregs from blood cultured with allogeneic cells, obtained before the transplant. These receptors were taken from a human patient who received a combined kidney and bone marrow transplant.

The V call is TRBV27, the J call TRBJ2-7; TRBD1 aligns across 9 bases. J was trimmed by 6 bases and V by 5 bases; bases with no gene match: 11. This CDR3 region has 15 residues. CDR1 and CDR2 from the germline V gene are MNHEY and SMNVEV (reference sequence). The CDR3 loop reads CASSPFWDRVGEQYF. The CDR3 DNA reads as TGTGCCAGCAGTCCGTTTTGGGACAGGGTGGGCGAGCAGTACTTC.

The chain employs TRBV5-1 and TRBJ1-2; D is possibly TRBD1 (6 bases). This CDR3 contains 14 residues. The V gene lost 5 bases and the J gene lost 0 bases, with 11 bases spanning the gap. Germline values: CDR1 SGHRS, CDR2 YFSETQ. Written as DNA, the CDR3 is TGCGCCAGCAGACCCGGACAGACTAACTATGGCTACACCTTC. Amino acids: CASRPGQTNYGYTF.

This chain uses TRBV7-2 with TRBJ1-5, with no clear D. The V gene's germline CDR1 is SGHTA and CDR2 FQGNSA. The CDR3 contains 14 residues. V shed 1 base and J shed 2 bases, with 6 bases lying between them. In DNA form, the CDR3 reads TGTGCCAGCAGCTTAGATGCAGGCAATCAGCCCCAGCATTTT. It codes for CASSLDAGNQPQHF.

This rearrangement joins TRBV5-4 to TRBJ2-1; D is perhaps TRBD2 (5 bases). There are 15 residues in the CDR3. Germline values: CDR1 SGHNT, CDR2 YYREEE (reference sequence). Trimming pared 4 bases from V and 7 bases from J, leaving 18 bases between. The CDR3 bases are TGTGCCAGCAGCCCTTTGACGCGTAGCGCAAATGAGCAGTTCTTC. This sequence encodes CASSPLTRSANEQFF.

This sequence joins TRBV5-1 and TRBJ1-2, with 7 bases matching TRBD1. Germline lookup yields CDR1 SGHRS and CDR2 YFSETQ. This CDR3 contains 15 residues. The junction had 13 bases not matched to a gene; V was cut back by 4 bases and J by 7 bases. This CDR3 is CASSPTSRGLGGYTF. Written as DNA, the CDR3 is TGCGCCAGCAGCCCAACTTCGAGGGGGCTCGGTGGCTACACCTTC.

CDR3 sequence: CASSFSQTNTGELFF. As DNA, the CDR3 is TGTGCCAGCAGCTTCAGTCAGACGAACACCGGGGAGCTGTTTTTT. V is TRBV7-9 and J is TRBJ2-2; D gene unclear. The length of the CDR3 is 15 residues. Trimming cost V 3 bases and J 0 bases, with 8 bases left between them. Germline V lookup: CDR1 SEHNR, CDR2 FQNEAQ (reference sequence).

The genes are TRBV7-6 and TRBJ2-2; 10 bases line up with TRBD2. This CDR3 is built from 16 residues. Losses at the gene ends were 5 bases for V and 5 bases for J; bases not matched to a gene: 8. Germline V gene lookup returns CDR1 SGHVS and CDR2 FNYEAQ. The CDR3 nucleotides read TGTGCCAGCAGCCTACTAGCGGGACTAAGGACCGGGGAGCTGTTTTTT. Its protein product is CASSLLAGLRTGELFF. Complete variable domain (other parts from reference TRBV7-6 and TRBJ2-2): GAGVSQSPRYKVTKRGQDVALRCDPISGHVSLYWYRQALGQGPEFLTYFNYEAQQDKSGLPNDRFSAERPEGSISTLTIQRTEQRDSAMYRCASSLLAGLRTGELFFGEGSRLTVL.

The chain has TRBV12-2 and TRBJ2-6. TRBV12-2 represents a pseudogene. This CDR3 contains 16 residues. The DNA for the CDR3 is TGTGCAAGTCGCCGCCCAATCACAGAGTCGGGCCAACGTCTGATTTTC. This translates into CASRRPITESGQRLIF.

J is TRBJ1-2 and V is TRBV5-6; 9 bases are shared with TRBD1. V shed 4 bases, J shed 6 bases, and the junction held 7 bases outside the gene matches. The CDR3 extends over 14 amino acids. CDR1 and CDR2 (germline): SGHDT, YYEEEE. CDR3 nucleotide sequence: TGTGCCAGCAGCATACCACAGGGGGCCAATGGCTACACCTTC. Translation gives CASSIPQGANGYTF.

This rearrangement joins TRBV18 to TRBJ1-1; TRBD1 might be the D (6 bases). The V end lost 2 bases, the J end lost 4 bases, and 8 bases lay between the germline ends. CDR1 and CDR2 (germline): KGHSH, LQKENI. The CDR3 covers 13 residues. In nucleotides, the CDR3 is TGTGCCAGCTCACCAACAGGGTTCACTGAAGCTTTCTTT. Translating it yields CASSPTGFTEAFF.

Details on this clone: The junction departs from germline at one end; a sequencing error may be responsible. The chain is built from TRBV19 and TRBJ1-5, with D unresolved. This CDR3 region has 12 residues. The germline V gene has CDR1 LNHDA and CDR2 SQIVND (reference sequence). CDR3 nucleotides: TGTGCCAGTACTATAGGACGCCAGCCCCAGCATTTT. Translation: CASTIGRQPQHF.

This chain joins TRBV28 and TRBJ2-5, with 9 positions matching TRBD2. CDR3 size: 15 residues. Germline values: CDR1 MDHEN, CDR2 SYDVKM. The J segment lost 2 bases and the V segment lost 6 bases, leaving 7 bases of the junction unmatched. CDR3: CASSGWAGGQETQYF. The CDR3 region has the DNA TGTGCCAGCAGCGGTTGGGCGGGGGGGCAAGAGACCCAGTACTTC.

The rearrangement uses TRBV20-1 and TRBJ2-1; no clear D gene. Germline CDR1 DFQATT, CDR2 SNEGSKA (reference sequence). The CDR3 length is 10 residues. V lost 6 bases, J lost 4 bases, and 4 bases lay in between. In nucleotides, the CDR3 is TGCAGTGCCCCATACAATGAGCAGTTCTTC. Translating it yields CSAPYNEQFF.